This T cell receptor (beta chain) was obtained from a study of blood T cell repertoires in COVID-19. The data were produced by immunoSEQ multiplex PCR, yet TCRdb's version contains in-frame clones alone and is incomplete. The profile shows about 250,000 clones, 65% to 85% of them singletons. The V gene lost 3 bases and the J gene lost 3 bases, with 12 bases spanning the gap. CDR1 is MDHEN and CDR2 is SYDVKM in the germline V gene. The CDR3 is 16 amino acids. Input material: peripheral blood. This chain uses TRBV28 with TRBJ1-6; no reliable D call. The clonotype comes from a middle-aged woman with active or convalescent COVID-19. The CDR3, as DNA: TGTGCCAGCAGTTTCCCCAGTAGCGGCTATAATTCACCCCTCCACTTT. This translates into CASSFPSSGYNSPLHF.